Listed here are 20 T cell receptor beta chains from one sample, sequenced in a study of blood T cell repertoires in COVID-19 (dated by TCRdb to 2020 to 2021). The library relied on the immunoSEQ multiplex PCR assay. TCRdb provides this immuneACCESS table in a form limited to in-frame rearrangements. Some clones are lacking; in checked studies, under half of them reflect an unresolved V gene, and why the rest are absent is not known. Within this sample are 8,500 to 14,000 clones, with about 90% of them counted one time only. Of the sample, roughly 11% is held by the ten largest clones. The sample consisted of peripheral blood. These receptors originate from a human donor in a cohort sampled during active COVID-19.

V usage is TRBV6-2 or TRBV6-3 and J usage is TRBJ1-5, with D perhaps matching TRBD1 (5 bases). Trimming removed 4 bases from V and 5 bases from J, with 12 bases in between. CDR3 size: 14 residues. The germline V gene has CDR1 MNHEY and CDR2 SVGEGT. The CDR3 sequence is CASSSFDSYQPQHF. The CDR3 bases are TGTGCCAGCAGTTCGTTCGACAGTTATCAGCCCCAGCATTTT.

The rearrangement joins TRBV7-8 to TRBJ2-3; TRBD2 matches at 9 bases. The CDR3 consists of 19 residues. Germline trimming cut 6 bases from V and 0 bases from J; bases unmatched to any gene: 16. From germline, CDR1 is SGHVS and CDR2 FQNEAQ. The CDR3 sequence is CASRLPRRRGGASTDTQYF. The CDR3 nucleotides are TGTGCCAGCAGACTACCACGACGGCGGGGGGGCGCTAGCACAGATACGCAGTATTTT.

The V call is TRBV9, the J call TRBJ1-2; TRBD1 matches at 8 bases. V lost 4 bases and J lost 6; bases outside the gene matches: 8. Germline-derived CDR1 and CDR2 are SGDLS and YYNGEE. This CDR3 comprises 14 residues. CDR3 region: CASSPRQGMDGYTF. For the CDR3, the DNA is TGTGCCAGCAGCCCCCGACAGGGGATGGATGGCTACACCTTC.

V is TRBV28 and J is TRBJ2-3; 11 bases are a match to TRBD2. The V and J ends lost 3 bases and 0 bases, in that order; junction bases with no gene match: 8. The germline gives CDR1 MDHEN, CDR2 SYDVKM. The CDR3 has 18 residues. This chain's CDR3 is CASSFDSGGALSTDTQYF. CDR3 sequence (DNA): TGTGCCAGCAGTTTTGATAGCGGGGGGGCCCTTAGCACAGATACGCAGTATTTT.

The chain uses TRBV6-1 and TRBJ1-4; tentative D call: TRBD1 (5 bases). The germline V gene encodes CDR1 MNHNS and CDR2 SASEGT. V shed 3 bases and J shed 9 bases, with 14 bases lying between them. The CDR3 loop spans 14 amino acids. The CDR3 loop is CASSDREGSQKLFF. The CDR3 DNA reads TGTGCCAGCAGTGACAGGGAGGGGTCGCAAAAACTGTTTTTT.

The rearrangement uses TRBV19 and TRBJ1-2, with a possible D match to TRBD1 (5 bases). This CDR3 contains 13 residues. V lost 1 base and J lost 6, with 9 bases in between. Germline-derived CDR1 and CDR2 are LNHDA and SQIVND (reference sequence). The CDR3 DNA follows: TGTGCCAGTAGTATAGCCAGGGAAGATGGCTACACCTTC. It yields the protein CASSIAREDGYTF.

The genes are TRBV25-1 and TRBJ1-2; the D gene is possibly TRBD1 (5 bases). V gave up 1 base and J gave up 4 bases, with 7 bases separating them. Germline CDR1 MGHDK, CDR2 SYGVNS. The CDR3 totals 13 residues. CDR3 sequence: CASSEWGAYGYTF. The CDR3, as DNA: TGTGCCAGCAGTGAATGGGGCGCCTATGGCTACACCTTC.

The gene calls are TRBV6-5 and TRBJ2-5; the match to TRBD1 covers 12 bases. The CDR3 totals 15 residues. J was trimmed by 2 bases and V by 6 bases; bases with no gene match: 4. CDR1 is MNHEY and CDR2 is SVGAGI in the germline V gene. The CDR3 loop reads CASRGQGAPQETQYF. DNA for the CDR3: TGTGCCAGCAGGGGACAGGGGGCTCCTCAAGAGACCCAGTACTTC.

The rearrangement joins TRBV19 to TRBJ2-2, with TRBD2 as a possible D gene (5 bases). The CDR3 sequence is 14 residues long. From germline, CDR1 is LNHDA and CDR2 SQIVND (reference sequence). V was trimmed by 7 bases and J by 1 base, leaving 10 bases between them. CDR3 sequence reads: CASTPRENTGELFF. CDR3 coding DNA: TGTGCCAGTACCCCCCGGGAGAACACCGGGGAGCTGTTTTTT.

This chain connects TRBV29-1 to TRBJ2-5; maybe TRBD1 (5 bases). Per the germline V gene, CDR1 is SQVTM and CDR2 is ANQGSEA. This CDR3 spans 12 amino acids. Trimming cost V 4 bases and J 5 bases, with 11 bases left between them. CDR3 region: CSVGAGRETQYF. The CDR3 DNA reads as TGCAGCGTTGGGGCAGGGCGGGAGACCCAGTACTTC.

The chain uses TRBV27 and TRBJ2-1, with TRBD1 matching 9 bases. V lost 0 bases, J lost 8 bases, and 8 bases stayed unmatched. This CDR3 is built from 16 residues. Germline-derived CDR1 and CDR2 are MNHEY and SMNVEV (reference sequence). The CDR3: CASSLSRQGEYHEQFF. The CDR3 DNA sequence: TGTGCCAGCAGTTTATCCAGACAGGGGGAGTACCATGAGCAGTTCTTC.

The V and J genes are TRBV24-1 and TRBJ2-3, with D maybe TRBD1 (6 bases). Per germline, CDR1 KGHDR and CDR2 SFDVKD. The CDR3 totals 16 residues. With 3 bases removed from V and 2 bases from J, the gap between germline ends came to 14 bases. The CDR3, as DNA: TGTGCCACCAGTGATACCGGGACAAAGTCCACAGATACGCAGTATTTT. Protein sequence: CATSDTGTKSTDTQYF.

The V and J genes are TRBV3-1 (or the pseudogene TRBV3-2) and TRBJ1-3, with D maybe TRBD1 (5 bases). Germline CDR1 is LGHDT and CDR2 is YNNKEL (reference sequence). The CDR3 is 13 residues long. V was shortened by 3 bases and J by 5 bases, with 8 bases between the two germline ends. The CDR3 region has the DNA TGTGCCAGCAGCCAGACAGAAAGAAACACCATATATTTT. It yields the protein CASSQTERNTIYF.

V is TRBV25-1 and J is TRBJ2-2, with D maybe TRBD1 (6 bases). V lost 5 bases and J lost 0, with 10 bases in between. The CDR3 totals 15 residues. Germline V gene sequence: CDR1 MGHDK, CDR2 SYGVNS. CDR3 sequence (DNA): TGTGCCAGCAGTCCCAGGACAGCGAACACCGGGGAGCTGTTTTTT. Translation gives CASSPRTANTGELFF.

The chain combines TRBV7-9 with TRBJ1-2; possible D gene TRBD1, 6 bases. The germline V gene encodes CDR1 SEHNR and CDR2 FQNEAQ (reference sequence). The germline V and J ends were trimmed by 1 base and 2 bases, with 11 bases remaining between them. This CDR3 has 15 residues. CDR3 region: CASSLGSGANYGYTF. The CDR3 region has the DNA TGTGCCAGCAGCTTAGGTTCAGGGGCCAACTATGGCTACACCTTC.

The V call is TRBV6-2 or TRBV6-3, the J call TRBJ2-1; 7 bases agree with TRBD2. CDR1 is MNHEY, CDR2 SVGEGT, per germline. This CDR3 has 16 amino acids. J lost 6 bases, V lost 0 bases, and 8 bases had no gene match. CDR3 nucleotides: TGTGCCAGCAGTTACTCGATGACAGCGGGGCCCAATGAGCAGTTCTTC. Its translation is CASSYSMTAGPNEQFF.

J is TRBJ2-1 and V is TRBV3-1 (or the pseudogene TRBV3-2), with 9 positions matching TRBD2. The CDR3 length is 17 residues. V was clipped by 4 bases and J by 9 bases; unmatched bases: 16. Germline assignment: CDR1 LGHDT and CDR2 YNNKEL (reference sequence). DNA of the CDR3: TGTGCCAGCAGCCCGGGACTAGCACGGGGGAGGGTGGGTGAGCAGTTCTTC. Amino acids: CASSPGLARGRVGEQFF.

This clone has a handful of counts. The V gene is TRBV5-1, the J gene TRBJ1-5; 7 nucleotides match TRBD1. V shed 4 bases, J shed 9 bases, and the junction held 16 bases outside the gene matches. The CDR3 sequence is 16 residues long. From germline, CDR1 is SGHRS and CDR2 YFSETQ. CDR3: CASSPGGGQTTWPQHF. The CDR3 DNA sequence: TGCGCCAGCAGCCCGGGAGGGGGCCAGACCACCTGGCCCCAGCATTTT.

The rearrangement uses TRBV3-1 (or the pseudogene TRBV3-2) and TRBJ1-2; TRBD1 agrees at 8 bases. Germline V gene sequence: CDR1 LGHDT, CDR2 YNNKEL (reference sequence). V gave up 1 base and J gave up 0 bases; unmatched junction bases: 4. The CDR3 runs 16 residues. CDR3 sequence reads: CASSQGTGLANYGYTF. The CDR3 DNA reads as TGTGCCAGCAGCCAAGGGACAGGGCTAGCTAACTATGGCTACACCTTC.

The V and J genes are TRBV3-1 (or the pseudogene TRBV3-2) and TRBJ1-5; D is uncertain. Germline CDR1 is LGHDT and CDR2 is YNNKEL (reference sequence). This CDR3 is 15 amino acids long. V lost 0 bases, J lost 0 bases, and 6 bases lay in between. The chain's CDR3 is CASSQDILSNQPQHF. The DNA of the CDR3 is TGTGCCAGCAGCCAAGATATCCTTAGCAATCAGCCCCAGCATTTT.